These 19 T cell receptor beta chains were all obtained from the same sample, sequenced in a study of T-cell memory formation after mild COVID-19. TCRdb recomputed calls from the 5' RACE reads with MiXCR, one row per CDR3 protein. The table has fewer than 700,000 distinct CDR3 sequences, 20% to 25% seen once. What was sequenced was PBMCs or a T cell subset sorted from them (not recorded which). The receptor set was obtained from an adult woman who had mild COVID-19 (a few samples of this study predate the infection). Cell type and time point are not known.

Concerning this clonotype itself: An end of the junction differs from the germline gene, which may be a read error. This chain joins TRBV10-3 and TRBJ2-7; TRBD2 is a possible D gene (6 bases). The CDR3 sequence is 12 residues long. Germline-derived CDR1 and CDR2 are ENHRY and SYGVKD. In DNA, the CDR3 is TGTGCCATCAGTGAGTTCACCCGCCCGGGAGACTTC. Encoded protein: CAISEFTRPGDF.

The gene calls are TRBV7-2 and TRBJ2-2; a weak D match, TRBD2 (5 bases). The CDR3 loop spans 15 amino acids. Germline V gene data show CDR1 as SGHTA and CDR2 as FQGNSA. V lost 4 bases and J lost 2, with 11 bases in between. The CDR3 loop reads CASSSRRVNTGELFF. The CDR3 nucleotides are TGTGCCAGCAGCTCCCGGCGGGTAAACACCGGGGAGCTGTTTTTT.

This clonotype has just a few counts. This chain joins TRBV5-6 and TRBJ1-1; D uncertain. The CDR3 sequence is 14 residues long. The germline gives CDR1 SGHDT, CDR2 YYEEEE. V was trimmed by 3 bases and J by 1 base, leaving 10 bases between them. The CDR3 nucleotides read TGTGCCAGCAGCTACGGACTGAAGAACACTGAAGCTTTCTTT. It specifies CASSYGLKNTEAFF.

This clonotype has just a few counts. The chain employs TRBV18 and TRBJ1-2; possibly TRBD1 for D (5 bases). CDR1 and CDR2 (germline): KGHSH, LQKENI. The CDR3 extends over 15 amino acids. Trimming took 3 bases from V and 2 from J, leaving 13 bases between them. CDR3 nucleotide sequence: TGTGCCAGCTCACCTCCACAGGTGGCGAACTATGGCTACACCTTC. This encodes CASSPPQVANYGYTF.

Many counts were recorded for this clonotype. The V call is TRBV7-2, the J call TRBJ1-1; 11 bases line up with TRBD1. Per germline, CDR1 SGHTA and CDR2 FQGNSA. This CDR3 contains 15 residues. V lost 5 bases to trimming and J lost 7 bases; unmatched junction nucleotides: 9. The CDR3 loop reads CASSLSGTGGNEAFF. The CDR3 bases are TGTGCCAGCAGCCTCTCCGGGACAGGGGGGAATGAAGCTTTCTTT.

This chain links TRBV27 with TRBJ2-3, with TRBD1 identical over 8 bases. Trimming took 2 bases from V and 5 from J; bases not matched to a gene: 6. CDR1 is MNHEY, CDR2 SMNVEV, per germline (reference sequence). The CDR3 consists of 15 residues. The DNA of the CDR3 is TGTGCCAGCAGTTTAGGGGGGACAGGCGTAGATACGCAGTATTTT. As protein: CASSLGGTGVDTQYF.

This clonotype occurred a few times. The gene calls are TRBV5-1 and TRBJ2-5; possible D gene TRBD2, 5 bases. The CDR3 spans 15 residues. Germline assignment: CDR1 SGHRS and CDR2 YFSETQ. The ends were cut back, 0 bases at V and 2 bases at J, with 11 bases in the middle. The CDR3 loop is CASSLGGAGQETQYF. Written as DNA, the CDR3 is TGCGCCAGCAGCTTGGGGGGAGCCGGACAAGAGACCCAGTACTTC.

In this sample, this clonotype turned up a few times. V gene TRBV7-8 combines with J gene TRBJ2-1; D not resolved. The CDR3 totals 12 residues. The germline V gene encodes CDR1 SGHVS and CDR2 FQNEAQ. Trimming removed 4 bases at V and 10 bases at J, with 11 bases between. DNA of the CDR3: TGTGCCAGCAGCTCAAGAGAACGGGAGCAGTTCTTC. It translates to CASSSREREQFF.

The J gene is TRBJ2-1, the V gene TRBV5-5; 13 bases agree with TRBD2. This CDR3 spans 19 amino acids. Germline V gives CDR1 SGHKS, CDR2 YYEKEE (reference sequence). Germline trimming cut 6 bases from V and 8 bases from J; bases unmatched to any gene: 20. For the CDR3, the DNA is TGTGCCAGCAACGTGTACTACAGGGAGGGACTAGCGGGATCCCATGAGCAGTTCTTC. Residues: CASNVYYREGLAGSHEQFF. Supplemented by reference TRBV5-5 and TRBJ2-1, the full variable domain reads DAGVTQSPTHLIKTRGQQVTLRCSPISGHKSVSWYQQVLGQGPQFIFQYYEKEERGRGNFPDRFSARQFPNYSSELNVNALLLGDSALYLCASNVYYREGLAGSHEQFFGPGTRLTVL.

This chain links TRBV19 with TRBJ2-1; 8 bases are a match to TRBD1. Germline V lookup: CDR1 LNHDA, CDR2 SQIVND (reference sequence). J lost 10 bases, V lost 0 bases, and 8 bases had no gene match. This CDR3 is built from 15 residues. CDR3 loop: CASSIDRSRGLEQFF. As DNA, the CDR3 is TGTGCCAGTAGTATAGATAGGAGCAGGGGGCTAGAGCAGTTCTTC.

The rearrangement joins TRBV3-1 to TRBJ2-7; 9 bases fit TRBD1. Germline trimming cut 4 bases from V and 0 bases from J; bases unmatched to any gene: 7. This CDR3 has 16 amino acids. Germline-derived CDR1 and CDR2 are LGHDT and YNNKEL (reference sequence). CDR3 nucleotides: TGTGCCAGCAGCCTGTTCGGGACAGGGAGCTCCTACGAGCAGTACTTC. This encodes CASSLFGTGSSYEQYF.

This clonotype has just a few counts. V and J are TRBV6-5 and TRBJ2-1; D is possibly TRBD2 (6 bases). The V end was cut by 4 bases, the J end by 9 bases, with 13 bases between. CDR3 length: 13 amino acids. The V gene's germline CDR1 is MNHEY and CDR2 SVGAGI. This CDR3 reads CASSSNRGGEQFF. The CDR3 DNA is TGTGCCAGCAGTTCAAACCGGGGAGGTGAGCAGTTCTTC.

The sample holds a few counts of this clonotype. J is TRBJ2-1 and V is TRBV7-3; TRBD2 matches 9 bases. This CDR3 has 15 residues. Germline loops: CDR1 SGHTA, CDR2 FQGTGA. The trim removed 1 base at V and 9 bases at J, leaving 7 bases unmatched. CDR3: CASSLISGGRGEQFF. Written as DNA, the CDR3 is TGTGCCAGCAGCTTAATTAGCGGGGGCCGAGGTGAGCAGTTCTTC.

This clonotype has just a few counts. The chain couples TRBV12-3 or TRBV12-4 to TRBJ1-2, with no clear D. The CDR3 has 13 amino acids. V lost 2 bases to trimming and J lost 0 bases, with 4 bases between them. The DNA for the CDR3 is TGTGCCAGCAGTTTAAGTTCTAACTATGGCTACACCTTC. Protein sequence: CASSLSSNYGYTF.

This clonotype was observed a handful of times. The rearrangement joins TRBV6-6 to TRBJ1-1; TRBD1 matches at 8 bases. The CDR3 is 14 amino acids. Trimming removed 6 bases from V and 10 bases from J; junction bases left unmatched: 13. Germline assignment: CDR1 MNHNY and CDR2 SVGAGI (reference sequence). The CDR3 here is CASSLAQGAVRAFF. CDR3 coding DNA: TGTGCCAGCAGCCTTGCCCAGGGGGCGGTGCGAGCTTTCTTT.

This clonotype was observed a handful of times. The chain is built from TRBV20-1 and TRBJ1-4; D call uncertain. Germline CDR1 DFQATT, CDR2 SNEGSKA (reference sequence). V was pared by 2 bases and J by 8 bases, with 6 bases between. The CDR3 runs to 11 residues. This CDR3 is CSARREEKLFF. The CDR3 nucleotides read TGCAGTGCTAGACGGGAGGAAAAACTGTTTTTT.

This chain links TRBV7-2 with TRBJ2-5; D uncertain. CDR3 length: 13 amino acids. The germline V gene has CDR1 SGHTA and CDR2 FQGNSA. The V end lost 2 bases, the J end lost 5 bases, and 9 bases lay between the germline ends. CDR3: CASSLSFRETQYF. CDR3 DNA sequence: TGTGCCAGCAGCTTATCGTTCCGGGAGACCCAGTACTTC.

The chain couples TRBV24-1 to TRBJ2-2; D ambiguous. Per the germline V gene, CDR1 is KGHDR and CDR2 is SFDVKD. With 9 bases removed from V and 1 base from J, the gap between germline ends came to 2 bases. This CDR3 is 11 amino acids long. The CDR3 sequence is CATQNTGELFF. The DNA of the CDR3 is TGTGCCACCCAGAACACCGGGGAGCTGTTTTTT.

For this clonotype: Its ends do not fully match the called genes, so a read error is possible. The chain employs TRBV5-6 and TRBJ1-1; D call uncertain. This CDR3 is built from 13 residues. Germline V CDR1 and CDR2: SGHDT, YYEEEE. The CDR3 spells CAISRRSYTEAFF. The DNA for the CDR3 is TGTGCCATCAGCCGACGGTCCTACACTGAAGCTTTCTTT.